This TCR beta chain was sequenced in a study of PD-L1 blockade in urothelial cancer. Time point defined: peripheral blood 6 weeks after treatment start. Measured with immunoSEQ multiplex PCR; TCRdb has only the in-frame clones, and not every one. The data hold about 43,000 clones, with 83% observed a single time. This clone has only a few counts. The sample consisted of PBMCs, taken around atezolizumab (anti-PD-L1) treatment. This TCR derives from a man aged 55-75 years with urothelial cancer.

The CDR3 protein is CASSRGQGKLYSNQPQHF. For the CDR3, the DNA is TGCGCCAGCAGCCGAGGACAGGGGAAACTATATAGCAATCAGCCCCAGCATTTT. The V call is TRBV4-1, the J call TRBJ1-5; 9 bases align to TRBD1. The CDR3 consists of 18 residues. Trimming cost V 4 bases and J 0 bases; bases outside gene matches: 10. Germline CDR1 reads MGHRA; CDR2 reads YSYEKL.